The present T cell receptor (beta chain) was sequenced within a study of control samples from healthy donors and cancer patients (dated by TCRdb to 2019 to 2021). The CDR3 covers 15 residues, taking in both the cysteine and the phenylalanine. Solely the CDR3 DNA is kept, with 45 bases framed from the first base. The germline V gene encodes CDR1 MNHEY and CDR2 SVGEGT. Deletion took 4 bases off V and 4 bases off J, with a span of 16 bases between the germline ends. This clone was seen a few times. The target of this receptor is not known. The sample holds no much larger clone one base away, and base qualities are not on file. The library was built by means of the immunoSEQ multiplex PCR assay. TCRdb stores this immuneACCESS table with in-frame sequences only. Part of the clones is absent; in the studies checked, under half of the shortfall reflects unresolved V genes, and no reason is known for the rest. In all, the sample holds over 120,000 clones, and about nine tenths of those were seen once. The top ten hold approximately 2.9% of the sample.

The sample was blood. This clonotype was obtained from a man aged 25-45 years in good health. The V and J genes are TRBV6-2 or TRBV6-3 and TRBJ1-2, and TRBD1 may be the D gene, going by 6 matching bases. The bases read TGTGCCAGCAGTTCCGGAGGGGGTGTGGGCTATGGCTACACCTTC. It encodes CASSSGGGVGYGYTF.